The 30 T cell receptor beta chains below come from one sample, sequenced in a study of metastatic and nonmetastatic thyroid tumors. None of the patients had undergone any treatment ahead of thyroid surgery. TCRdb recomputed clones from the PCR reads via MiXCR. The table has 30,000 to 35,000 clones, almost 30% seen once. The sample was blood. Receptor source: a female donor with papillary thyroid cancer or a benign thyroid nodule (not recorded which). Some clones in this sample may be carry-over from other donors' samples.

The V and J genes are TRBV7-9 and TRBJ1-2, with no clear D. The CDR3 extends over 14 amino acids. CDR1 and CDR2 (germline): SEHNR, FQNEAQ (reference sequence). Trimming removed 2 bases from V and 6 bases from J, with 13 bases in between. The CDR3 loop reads CASSLSAASNGYTF. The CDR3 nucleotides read TGTGCCAGCAGCTTATCGGCAGCTTCAAATGGCTACACCTTC.

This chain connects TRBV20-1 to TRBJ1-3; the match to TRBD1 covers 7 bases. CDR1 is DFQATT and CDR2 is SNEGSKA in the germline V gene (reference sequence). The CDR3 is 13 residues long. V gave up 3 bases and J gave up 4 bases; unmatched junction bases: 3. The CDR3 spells CSASQGVGNTIYF. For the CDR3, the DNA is TGCAGTGCTAGCCAGGGGGTCGGAAACACCATATATTTT.

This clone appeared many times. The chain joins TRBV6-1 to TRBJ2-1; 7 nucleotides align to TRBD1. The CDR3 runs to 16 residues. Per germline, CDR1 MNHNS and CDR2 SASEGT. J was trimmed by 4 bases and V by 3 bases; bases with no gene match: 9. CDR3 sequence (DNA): TGTGCCAGCAGTGACGGGGCCACAGGGGTTTACAATGAGCAGTTCTTC. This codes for CASSDGATGVYNEQFF.

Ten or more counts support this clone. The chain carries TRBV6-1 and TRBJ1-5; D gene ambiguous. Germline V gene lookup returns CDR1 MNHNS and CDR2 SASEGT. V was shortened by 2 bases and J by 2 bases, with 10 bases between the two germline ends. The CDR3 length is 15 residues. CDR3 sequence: CASSESWGGNQPQHF. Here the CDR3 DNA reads TGTGCCAGCAGTGAATCCTGGGGAGGCAATCAGCCCCAGCATTTT.

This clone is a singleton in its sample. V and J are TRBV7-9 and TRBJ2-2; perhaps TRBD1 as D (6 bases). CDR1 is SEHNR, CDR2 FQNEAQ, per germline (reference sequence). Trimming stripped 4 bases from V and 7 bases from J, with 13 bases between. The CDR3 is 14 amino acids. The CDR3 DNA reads TGTGCCAGCAGCTCAGGACAGATTAGCGGGGAGCTGTTTTTT. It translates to CASSSGQISGELFF.

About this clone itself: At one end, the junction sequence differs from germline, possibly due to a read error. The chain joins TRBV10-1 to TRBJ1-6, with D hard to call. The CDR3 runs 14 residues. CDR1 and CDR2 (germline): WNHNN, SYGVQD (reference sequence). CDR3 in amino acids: CASRNDSYNSLLHF. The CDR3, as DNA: TGCGCCAGCAGAAACGACTCCTATAATTCACTCCTCCACTTT.

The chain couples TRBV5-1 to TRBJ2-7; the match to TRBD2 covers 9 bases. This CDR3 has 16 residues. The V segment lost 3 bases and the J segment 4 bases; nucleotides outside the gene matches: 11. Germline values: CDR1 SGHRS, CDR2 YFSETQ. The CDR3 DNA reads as TGCGCCAGCAGCTCTATTTCCGGGACTAGCAGTTACGAGCAGTACTTC. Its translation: CASSSISGTSSYEQYF.

In DNA, the CDR3 is TGCAGTGCTAGAGTGACGGGGGTGAGCTCCTATAATTCACCCCTCCACTTT. Protein product: CSARVTGVSSYNSPLHF. V and J are TRBV20-1 and TRBJ1-6, with a tentative D call TRBD1 (5 bases). The CDR3 sequence is 17 residues long. The V end was cut by 1 base, the J end by 0 bases, with 13 bases between. Germline V gives CDR1 DFQATT, CDR2 SNEGSKA (reference sequence).

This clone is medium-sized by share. The DNA of the CDR3 is TGTGCCGGACAGGGGAACACTGAAGCTTTCTTT. Protein sequence: CAGQGNTEAFF. V is TRBV28 and J is TRBJ1-1, with 8 bases lining up with TRBD1. Germline lookup yields CDR1 MDHEN and CDR2 SYDVKM. Germline trimming cut 11 bases from V and 1 base from J; bases unmatched to any gene: 0. There are 11 residues in the CDR3.

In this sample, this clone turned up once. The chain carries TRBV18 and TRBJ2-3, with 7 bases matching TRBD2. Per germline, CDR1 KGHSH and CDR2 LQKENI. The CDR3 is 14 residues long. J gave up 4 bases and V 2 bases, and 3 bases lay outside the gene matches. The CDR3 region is CASSPGAGADTQYF. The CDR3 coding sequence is TGTGCCAGCTCACCAGGGGCGGGGGCAGATACGCAGTATTTT.

Here the CDR3 DNA reads TGTGCCAGCAGTCCTCGGGAGACCCGGCGAACCATATATTTT. This codes for CASSPRETRRTIYF. The chain couples TRBV6-1 to TRBJ1-3, with D uncertain. With 5 bases removed from V and 10 bases from J, the gap between germline ends came to 18 bases. The CDR3 has 14 amino acids. Germline V CDR1 and CDR2: MNHNS, SASEGT.

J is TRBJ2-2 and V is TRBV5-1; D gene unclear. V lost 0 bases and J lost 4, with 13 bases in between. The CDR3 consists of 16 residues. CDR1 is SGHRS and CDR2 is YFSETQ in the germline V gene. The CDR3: CASSLGGPLGTGELFF. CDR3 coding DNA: TGCGCCAGCAGCTTGGGGGGTCCACTCGGCACCGGGGAGCTGTTTTTT.

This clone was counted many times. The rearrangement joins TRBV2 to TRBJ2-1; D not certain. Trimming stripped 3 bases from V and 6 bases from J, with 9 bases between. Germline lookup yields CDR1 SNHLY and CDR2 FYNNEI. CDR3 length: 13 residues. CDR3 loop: CASSEEVSNEQFF. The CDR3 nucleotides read TGTGCCAGCAGTGAGGAAGTATCCAATGAGCAGTTCTTC.

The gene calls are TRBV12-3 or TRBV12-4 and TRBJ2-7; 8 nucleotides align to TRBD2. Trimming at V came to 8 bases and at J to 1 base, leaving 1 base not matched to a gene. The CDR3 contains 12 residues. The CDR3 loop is CASGTSSYEQYF. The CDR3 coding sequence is TGTGCCAGCGGGACTAGTTCCTACGAGCAGTACTTC.

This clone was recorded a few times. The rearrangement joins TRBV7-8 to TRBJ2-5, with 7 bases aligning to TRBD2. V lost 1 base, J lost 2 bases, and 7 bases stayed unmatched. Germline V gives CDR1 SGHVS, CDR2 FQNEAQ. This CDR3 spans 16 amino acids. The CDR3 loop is CASSLGTAGEQETQYF. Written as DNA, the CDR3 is TGTGCCAGCAGCTTAGGTACGGCGGGGGAACAAGAGACCCAGTACTTC. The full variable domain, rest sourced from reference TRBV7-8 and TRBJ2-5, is GAGVSQSPRYKVAKRGQDVALRCDPISGHVSLFWYQQALGQGPEFLTYFQNEAQLDKSGLPSDRFFAERPEGSVSTLKIQRTQQEDSAVYLCASSLGTAGEQETQYFGPGTRLLVL.

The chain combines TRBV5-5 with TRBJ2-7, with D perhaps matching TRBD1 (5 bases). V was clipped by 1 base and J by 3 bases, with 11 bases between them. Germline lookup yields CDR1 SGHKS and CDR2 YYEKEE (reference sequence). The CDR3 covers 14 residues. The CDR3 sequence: CASSLLGQGYEQYF. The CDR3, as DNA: TGTGCCAGCAGCTTGCTCGGGCAGGGCTACGAGCAGTACTTC. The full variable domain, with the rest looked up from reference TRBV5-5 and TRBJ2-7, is DAGVTQSPTHLIKTRGQQVTLRCSPISGHKSVSWYQQVLGQGPQFIFQYYEKEERGRGNFPDRFSARQFPNYSSELNVNALLLGDSALYLCASSLLGQGYEQYFGPGTRLTVT.

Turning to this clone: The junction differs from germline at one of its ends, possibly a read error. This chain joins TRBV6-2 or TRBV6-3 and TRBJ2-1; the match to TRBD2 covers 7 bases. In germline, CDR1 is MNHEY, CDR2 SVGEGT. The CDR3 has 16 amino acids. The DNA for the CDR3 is TGTGCCAGCAGTGACTCTGCGGGAGACCCCTACAATGAGCAGTTCTTC. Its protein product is CASSDSAGDPYNEQFF.

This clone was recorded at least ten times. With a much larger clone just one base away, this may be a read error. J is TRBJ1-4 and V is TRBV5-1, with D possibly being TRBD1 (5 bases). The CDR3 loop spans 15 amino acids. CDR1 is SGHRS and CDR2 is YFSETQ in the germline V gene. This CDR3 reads CASSSTGRLNEKLLF. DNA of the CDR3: TGCGCCAGCAGCTCCACGGGACGGCTTAATGAAAAACTGCTTTTT.

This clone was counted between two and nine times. Here the CDR3 reads CASSPTGGEEAYGYTF. CDR3 sequence (DNA): TGTGCCAGCAGCCCGACAGGGGGCGAGGAAGCCTATGGCTACACCTTC. This chain uses TRBV5-6 with TRBJ1-2; the match to TRBD1 covers 10 bases. This CDR3 region has 16 residues. Germline-derived CDR1 and CDR2 are SGHDT and YYEEEE. V lost 4 bases to trimming and J lost 4 bases; unmatched junction nucleotides: 10. Based on the CDR3 plus reference TRBV5-6 and TRBJ1-2, the full variable domain is DAGVTQSPTHLIKTRGQQVTLRCSPKSGHDTVSWYQQALGQGPQFIFQYYEEEERQRGNFPDRFSGHQFPNYSSELNVNALLLGDSALYLCASSPTGGEEAYGYTFGSGTRLTVV.

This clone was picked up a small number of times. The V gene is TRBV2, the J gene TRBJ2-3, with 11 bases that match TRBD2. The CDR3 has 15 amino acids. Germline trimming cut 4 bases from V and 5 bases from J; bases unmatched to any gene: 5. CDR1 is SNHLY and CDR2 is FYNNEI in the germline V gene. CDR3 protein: CASSAQTSGIDTQYF. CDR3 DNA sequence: TGTGCCAGCAGTGCCCAGACTAGCGGGATAGATACGCAGTATTTT.

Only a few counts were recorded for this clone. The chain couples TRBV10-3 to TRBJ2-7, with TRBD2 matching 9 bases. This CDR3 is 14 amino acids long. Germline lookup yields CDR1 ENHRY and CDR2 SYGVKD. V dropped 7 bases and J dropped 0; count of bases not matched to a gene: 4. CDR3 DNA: TGTGCCATCAATAGCGGGGGAAGCTCCTACGAGCAGTACTTC. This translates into CAINSGGSSYEQYF.

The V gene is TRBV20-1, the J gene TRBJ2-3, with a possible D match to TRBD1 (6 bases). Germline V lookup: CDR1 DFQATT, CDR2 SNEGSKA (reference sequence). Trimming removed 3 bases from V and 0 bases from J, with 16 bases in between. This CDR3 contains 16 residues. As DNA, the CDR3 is TGCAGTGCTAGGCAGGGGACCCAATCTAGCACAGATACGCAGTATTTT. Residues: CSARQGTQSSTDTQYF.

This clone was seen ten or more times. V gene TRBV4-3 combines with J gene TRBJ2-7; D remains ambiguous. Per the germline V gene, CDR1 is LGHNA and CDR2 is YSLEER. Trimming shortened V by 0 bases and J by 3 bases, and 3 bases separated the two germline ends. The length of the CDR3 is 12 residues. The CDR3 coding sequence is TGCGCCAGCAGCCAAGACAACTACGAGCAGTACTTC. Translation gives CASSQDNYEQYF.

CDR3 sequence (DNA): TGCGCCAGCAGCTCTGGGACTAGCCCAGATACGCAGTATTTT. Translated: CASSSGTSPDTQYF. The chain combines TRBV5-1 with TRBJ2-3, with 9 bases identical to TRBD2. Germline V CDR1 and CDR2: SGHRS, YFSETQ. The CDR3 sequence is 14 residues long. V shed 3 bases and J 4 bases; nucleotides not matched to a gene: 3.

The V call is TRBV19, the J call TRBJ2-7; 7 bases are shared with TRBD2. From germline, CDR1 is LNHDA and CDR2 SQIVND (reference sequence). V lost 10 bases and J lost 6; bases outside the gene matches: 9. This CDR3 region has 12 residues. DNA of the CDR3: TGTGCCATAATGGGACTAAGCGGCGAGCAGTACTTC. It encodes CAIMGLSGEQYF.

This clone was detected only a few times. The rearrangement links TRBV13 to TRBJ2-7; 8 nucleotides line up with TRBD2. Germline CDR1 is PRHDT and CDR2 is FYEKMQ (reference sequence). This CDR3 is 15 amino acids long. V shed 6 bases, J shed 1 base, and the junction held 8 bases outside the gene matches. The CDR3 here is CASRDTSGGSYEQYF. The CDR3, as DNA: TGTGCCAGCAGAGATACTAGCGGCGGGTCCTACGAGCAGTACTTC.

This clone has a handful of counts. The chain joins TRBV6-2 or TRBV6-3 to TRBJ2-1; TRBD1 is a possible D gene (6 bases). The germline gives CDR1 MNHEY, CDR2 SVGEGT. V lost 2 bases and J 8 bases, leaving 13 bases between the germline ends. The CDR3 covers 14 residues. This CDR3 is CASSYSQGRDEQFF. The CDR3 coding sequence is TGTGCCAGCAGTTACAGTCAGGGGCGCGATGAGCAGTTCTTC.

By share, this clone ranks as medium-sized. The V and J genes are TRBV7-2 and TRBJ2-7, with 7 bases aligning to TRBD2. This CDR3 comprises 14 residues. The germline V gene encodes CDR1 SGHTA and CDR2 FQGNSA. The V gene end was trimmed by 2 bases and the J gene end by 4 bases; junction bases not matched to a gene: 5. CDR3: CASSLRRGYYEQYF. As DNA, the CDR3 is TGTGCCAGCAGCTTAAGGCGGGGGTATTACGAGCAGTACTTC.

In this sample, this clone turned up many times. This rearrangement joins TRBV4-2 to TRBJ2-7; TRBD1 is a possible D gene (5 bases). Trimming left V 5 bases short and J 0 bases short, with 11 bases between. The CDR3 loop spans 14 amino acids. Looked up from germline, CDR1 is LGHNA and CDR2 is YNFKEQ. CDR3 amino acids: CASSRTISSYEQYF. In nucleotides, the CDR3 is TGTGCCAGCAGCAGGACAATTAGCTCCTACGAGCAGTACTTC.

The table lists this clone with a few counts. The CDR3 protein is CATGIGTGPYEQYF. The CDR3 nucleotides read TGTGCCACCGGAATCGGGACAGGGCCCTACGAGCAGTACTTC. The chain employs TRBV2 and TRBJ2-7; 9 nucleotides line up with TRBD1. CDR1 SNHLY and CDR2 FYNNEI come from the germline V gene. V lost 10 bases and J lost 2; bases outside the gene matches: 9. This CDR3 is 14 amino acids long.